This T cell receptor (beta chain) was observed in a study of cytomegalovirus exposure and HLA in healthy donors. The length of the CDR3 is 18 residues. Germline V CDR1 and CDR2: MNHEY, SMNVEV (reference sequence). The V gene lost 4 bases and the J gene lost 2 bases, with 23 bases spanning the gap. The PCR used 60 Vbeta and 13 Jbeta primers. Using immunoSEQ multiplex PCR, the repertoire was profiled, and TCRdb retains in-frame clones only, with some absent. The sample has some 89,000 clones, 85% seen once; the top ten hold 6.5% to 9%. This chain joins TRBV27 and TRBJ1-1, with D tentatively TRBD1 (5 bases). The receptor was isolated from a man between 40 and 49 years old in good health and CMV-seropositive. Sequencing was done on a sample of PBMCs. This CDR3 is CASSSTGQLKIGNTEAFF. The CDR3 region has the DNA TGTGCCAGCAGTTCAACAGGCCAACTAAAGATAGGAAACACTGAAGCTTTCTTT.